Below are 18 T cell receptor beta chains sequenced from a single sample in a study of cytomegalovirus exposure and HLA in healthy donors. Primers for the PCR totalled 60 Vbeta and 13 Jbeta. Clones were read by immunoSEQ multiplex PCR, and TCRdb kept only the in-frame ones, dropping some. Its table records 65,000 to 85,000 clones. Material: PBMCs. The origin of the receptors is a woman aged 55 to 70 in good health and CMV-seronegative.

The chain couples TRBV2 to TRBJ1-1; no firm D call. Per germline, CDR1 SNHLY and CDR2 FYNNEI. Trimming left V 6 bases short and J 7 bases short, with 15 bases between. The CDR3 has 13 residues. The CDR3 DNA reads as TGTGCCAGCAGGGGTAATACCCGGGGTGAAGCTTTCTTT. Translating it yields CASRGNTRGEAFF.

The chain is built from TRBV28 and TRBJ1-5, with D possibly being TRBD1 (5 bases). The CDR3 has 16 residues. V dropped 4 bases and J dropped 2 bases, with 15 bases sitting between them. Germline CDR1 is MDHEN and CDR2 is SYDVKM. CDR3 in amino acids: CASSSQGSMGNQPQHF. In DNA form, the CDR3 reads TGTGCCAGCAGTTCCCAGGGATCGATGGGCAATCAGCCCCAGCATTTT.

V usage is TRBV18 and J usage is TRBJ2-7; 10 positions agree with TRBD2. CDR1 is KGHSH and CDR2 is LQKENI in the germline V gene. The length of the CDR3 is 14 residues. Trimming took 2 bases from V and 3 from J; bases not matched to a gene: 1. The CDR3 spells CASSPSSGGYEQYF. Written as DNA, the CDR3 is TGTGCCAGCTCACCATCTAGCGGGGGCTACGAGCAGTACTTC.

The rearrangement links TRBV30 to TRBJ2-1, with 10 bases fitting TRBD1. The germline gives CDR1 GTSNPN, CDR2 SVGIG (reference sequence). The CDR3 has 14 amino acids. J gave up 7 bases and V 4 bases, and 7 bases lay outside the gene matches. CDR3 in amino acids: CAWTGGTGENEQFF. CDR3 DNA sequence: TGTGCCTGGACCGGAGGGACAGGGGAAAATGAGCAGTTCTTC. Looking up the rest from reference TRBV30 and TRBJ2-1 gives the full variable domain: SQTIHQWPATLVQPVGSPLSLECTVEGTSNPNLYWYRQAAGRGLQLLFYSVGIGQISSEVPQNLSASRPQDRQFILSSKKLLLSDSGFYLCAWTGGTGENEQFFGPGTRLTVL.

The rearrangement joins TRBV13 to TRBJ2-1; D is undetermined. The CDR3 has 12 amino acids. Germline lookup yields CDR1 PRHDT and CDR2 FYEKMQ (reference sequence). Trimming pared 6 bases from V and 3 bases from J, leaving 6 bases between. DNA for the CDR3: TGTGCCAGCAGTCACAGCTACAATGAGCAGTTCTTC. Translated, it gives CASSHSYNEQFF.

This chain's CDR3 is CASSDTTSRLETQYF. The DNA for the CDR3 is TGTGCCAGCAGTGATACGACTAGTCGGCTTGAGACCCAGTACTTC. This rearrangement joins TRBV2 to TRBJ2-5, with D perhaps matching TRBD2 (6 bases). V shed 3 bases and J shed 5 bases, with 16 bases lying between them. Germline V CDR1 and CDR2: SNHLY, FYNNEI. This CDR3 has 15 amino acids.

V and J are TRBV7-3 and TRBJ1-3; a possible D gene is TRBD1 (6 bases). The CDR3 runs to 16 residues. V was clipped by 1 base and J by 4 bases, with 14 bases between them. CDR1 and CDR2 from the germline V gene are SGHTA and FQGTGA. CDR3 sequence reads: CASSLRVAGDGNTIYF. DNA of the CDR3: TGTGCCAGCAGCTTAAGAGTCGCAGGGGACGGAAACACCATATATTTT.

The chain employs TRBV6-1 and TRBJ1-1, with D tentatively TRBD1 (6 bases). The CDR3 is 16 residues long. Germline lookup yields CDR1 MNHNS and CDR2 SASEGT. V dropped 3 bases and J dropped 1 base, with 15 bases sitting between them. CDR3 amino acids: CASSDITGPWNTEAFF. CDR3 coding DNA: TGTGCCAGCAGTGATATTACAGGGCCGTGGAACACTGAAGCTTTCTTT.

The chain employs TRBV6-1 and TRBJ1-5; 10 bases fit TRBD1. CDR1 and CDR2 (germline): MNHNS, SASEGT. V shed 3 bases and J 6 bases; nucleotides not matched to a gene: 5. The CDR3 is 15 residues long. This chain's CDR3 is CASSDRQGASQPQHF. In nucleotides, the CDR3 is TGTGCCAGCAGTGACAGACAGGGGGCAAGTCAGCCCCAGCATTTT.

The V gene is TRBV6-5, the J gene TRBJ1-1; the match to TRBD1 covers 7 bases. V shed 2 bases, J shed 1 base, and the junction held 7 bases outside the gene matches. Germline CDR1 is MNHEY and CDR2 is SVGAGI. The CDR3 has 16 amino acids. The CDR3 reads CASSYAGRGSNTEAFF. The CDR3 DNA follows: TGTGCCAGCAGTTACGCAGGCAGGGGGTCGAACACTGAAGCTTTCTTT.

The chain couples TRBV28 to TRBJ1-5; D perhaps matches TRBD1 (5 bases). Trimming removed 8 bases at V and 6 bases at J, with 17 bases between. Per the germline V gene, CDR1 is MDHEN and CDR2 is SYDVKM. The CDR3 has 14 amino acids. In DNA form, the CDR3 reads TGTGCCAGCGCCCAGGAGGGGTTGATTCAGCCCCAGCATTTT. Its translation is CASAQEGLIQPQHF.

This chain connects TRBV19 to TRBJ1-2; TRBD1 matches at 7 bases. There are 16 residues in the CDR3. V was pared by 3 bases and J by 4 bases, with 11 bases of the junction left unmatched. Germline V gene sequence: CDR1 LNHDA, CDR2 SQIVND (reference sequence). CDR3 in DNA: TGTGCCAGTAGTATCCTTCCGACAGGGACCCTCTATGGCTACACCTTC. Protein product: CASSILPTGTLYGYTF.

The chain is built from TRBV6-1 and TRBJ2-5; D might be TRBD1 (5 bases). V was cut by 3 bases and J by 2 bases, with 13 bases left in between. This CDR3 has 15 amino acids. Per germline, CDR1 MNHNS and CDR2 SASEGT. The chain's CDR3 is CASSDISRTQETQYF. The DNA for the CDR3 is TGTGCCAGCAGTGACATCTCACGGACACAAGAGACCCAGTACTTC.

J is TRBJ2-1 and V is TRBV10-1, with 7 bases matching TRBD1. There are 15 residues in the CDR3. Unmatched junction bases numbered 9, after V lost 6 bases and J lost 4 bases. The germline V gene has CDR1 WNHNN and CDR2 SYGVQD (reference sequence). The CDR3 DNA is TGCGCCAGCAGCGTCTCCGGGACAGTTTACAATGAGCAGTTCTTC. It yields the protein CASSVSGTVYNEQFF.

V is TRBV2 and J is TRBJ2-2; 8 nucleotides line up with TRBD1. Germline-derived CDR1 and CDR2 are SNHLY and FYNNEI. Germline trimming cut 10 bases from V and 1 base from J; bases unmatched to any gene: 5. This CDR3 has 14 amino acids. CDR3 in amino acids: CATRDRRNTGELFF. The DNA of the CDR3 is TGTGCCACCAGGGACAGGAGGAACACCGGGGAGCTGTTTTTT.

V gene TRBV11-3 combines with J gene TRBJ2-1; D perhaps matches TRBD2 (5 bases). Germline loops: CDR1 SGHNT, CDR2 YENEEA. V was trimmed by 1 base and J by 12 bases, leaving 16 bases between them. The CDR3 is 14 amino acids. The CDR3 region is CASSLGVGLGRQFF. CDR3 bases: TGTGCCAGCAGCTTAGGAGTGGGTTTGGGGAGGCAGTTCTTC.

This chain uses TRBV11-2 with TRBJ2-4; D is unresolved. CDR1 and CDR2 (germline): SGHAT, FQNNGV. The V end was cut by 7 bases, the J end by 1 base, with 14 bases between. There are 15 residues in the CDR3. As DNA, the CDR3 is TGTGCCAGCACCGACGACACCTCCGCCAAAAACATTCAGTACTTC. The encoded protein is CASTDDTSAKNIQYF. Based on the CDR3 plus reference TRBV11-2 and TRBJ2-4, the full variable domain is EAGVAQSPRYKIIEKRQSVAFWCNPISGHATLYWYQQILGQGPKLLIQFQNNGVVDDSQLPKDRFSAERLKGVDSTLKIQPAKLEDSAVYLCASTDDTSAKNIQYFGAGTRLSVL.

The chain links TRBV7-9 to TRBJ2-7, with TRBD1 identical over 7 bases. CDR1 is SEHNR and CDR2 is FQNEAQ in the germline V gene (reference sequence). This CDR3 is 13 amino acids long. V was clipped by 5 bases and J by 4 bases; unmatched bases: 5. The CDR3, as DNA: TGTGCCAGCAGCCTGGGACAGCCATACGAGCAGTACTTC. This codes for CASSLGQPYEQYF.